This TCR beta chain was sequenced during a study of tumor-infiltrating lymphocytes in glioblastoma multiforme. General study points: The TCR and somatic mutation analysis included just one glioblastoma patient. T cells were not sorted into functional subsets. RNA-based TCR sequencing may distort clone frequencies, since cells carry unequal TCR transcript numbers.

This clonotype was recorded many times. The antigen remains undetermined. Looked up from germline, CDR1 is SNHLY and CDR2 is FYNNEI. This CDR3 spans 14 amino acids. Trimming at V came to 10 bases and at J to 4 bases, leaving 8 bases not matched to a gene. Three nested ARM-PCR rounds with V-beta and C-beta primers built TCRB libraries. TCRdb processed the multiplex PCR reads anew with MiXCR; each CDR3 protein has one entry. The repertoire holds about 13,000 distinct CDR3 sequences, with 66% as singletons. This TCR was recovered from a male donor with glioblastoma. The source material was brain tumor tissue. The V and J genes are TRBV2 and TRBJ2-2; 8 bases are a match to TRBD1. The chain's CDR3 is CATNDRGSTGELFF. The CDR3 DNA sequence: TGTGCCACCAACGACAGGGGCTCCACCGGGGAGCTGTTTTTT. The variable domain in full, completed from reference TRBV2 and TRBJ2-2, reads EPEVTQTPSHQVTQMGQEVILRCVPISNHLYFYWYRQILGQKVEFLVSFYNNEISEKSEIFDDQFSVERPDGSNFTLKIRSTKLEDSAMYFCATNDRGSTGELFFGEGSRLTVL.